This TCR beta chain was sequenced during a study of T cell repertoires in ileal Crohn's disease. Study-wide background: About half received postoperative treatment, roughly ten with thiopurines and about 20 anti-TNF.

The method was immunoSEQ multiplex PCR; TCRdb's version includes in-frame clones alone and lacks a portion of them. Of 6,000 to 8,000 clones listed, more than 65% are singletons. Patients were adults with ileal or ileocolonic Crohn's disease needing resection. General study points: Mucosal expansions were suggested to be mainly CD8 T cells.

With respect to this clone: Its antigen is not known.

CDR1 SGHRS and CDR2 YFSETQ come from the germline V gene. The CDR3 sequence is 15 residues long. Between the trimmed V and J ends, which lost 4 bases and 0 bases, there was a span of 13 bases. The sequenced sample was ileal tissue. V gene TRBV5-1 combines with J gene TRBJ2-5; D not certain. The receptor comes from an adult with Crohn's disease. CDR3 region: CASSTSYSNQETQYF. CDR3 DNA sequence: TGCGCCAGCAGCACCAGCTACAGTAACCAAGAGACCCAGTACTTC. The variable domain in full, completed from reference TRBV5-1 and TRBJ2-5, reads KAGVTQTPRYLIKTRGQQVTLSCSPISGHRSVSWYQQTPGQGLQFLFEYFSETQRNKGNFPGRFSGRQFSNSRSEMNVSTLELGDSALYLCASSTSYSNQETQYFGPGTRLLVL.